A single sample is the source of the 30 T cell receptor beta chains below, sequenced in a study of cytomegalovirus exposure and HLA in healthy donors. Measured with immunoSEQ multiplex PCR; TCRdb has only the in-frame clones, and not every one. The sample carries roughly 130,000 clones, 88% recorded once. Sequencing input: PBMCs. The receptor set was obtained from a man aged 25-45 years in good health and CMV-seronegative.

The CDR3 spells CASSLTGNRHEQYF. The CDR3 nucleotides are TGTGCCAGCAGTCTGACAGGTAATAGGCACGAGCAGTACTTC. This chain links TRBV27 with TRBJ2-7; D may be TRBD1 (6 bases). This CDR3 spans 14 amino acids. V was shortened by 5 bases and J by 5 bases, with 16 bases between the two germline ends. Germline-derived CDR1 and CDR2 are MNHEY and SMNVEV (reference sequence).

This clone turned up a few times. The chain couples TRBV5-1 to TRBJ2-1; TRBD1 matches 7 bases. This CDR3 contains 15 residues. The germline V gene has CDR1 SGHRS and CDR2 YFSETQ. Trimming at V came to 2 bases and at J to 4 bases, leaving 6 bases not matched to a gene. CDR3 bases: TGCGCCAGCAGCTTAGAGGGACAGATGTACAATGAGCAGTTCTTC. Protein sequence: CASSLEGQMYNEQFF.

This chain links TRBV29-1 with TRBJ2-7; TRBD1 agrees at 9 bases. The CDR3 length is 14 residues. J was trimmed by 6 bases and V by 3 bases; bases with no gene match: 9. Looked up from germline, CDR1 is SQVTM and CDR2 is ANQGSEA. CDR3 region: CSVDLQGARREQYF. CDR3 nucleotide sequence: TGCAGCGTTGACCTACAGGGGGCGCGCCGCGAGCAGTACTTC.

V usage is TRBV6-6 and J usage is TRBJ1-1; D unclear. This CDR3 is built from 14 residues. The V end lost 6 bases, the J end lost 3 bases, and 14 bases lay between the germline ends. Germline CDR1 MNHNY, CDR2 SVGAGI (reference sequence). CDR3 DNA sequence: TGTGCCAGCAGCCGAAACGGACTAGACACTGAAGCTTTCTTT. Its protein product is CASSRNGLDTEAFF.

The CDR3: CASSPGQGERDTQYF. CDR3 bases: TGTGCCAGCAGCCCGGGACAGGGGGAAAGAGATACGCAGTATTTT. This chain connects TRBV7-7 to TRBJ2-3; 11 bases map to TRBD1. The germline V gene has CDR1 SSHAT and CDR2 FNYEAQ (reference sequence). The trim removed 5 bases at V and 5 bases at J, leaving 6 bases unmatched. CDR3 size: 15 residues. The whole variable domain, remainder taken from reference TRBV7-7 and TRBJ2-3, is GAGVSQSPRYKVTKRGQDVTLRCDPISSHATLYWYQQALGQGPEFLTYFNYEAQPDKSGLPSDRFSAERPEGSISTLTIQRTEQRDSAMYRCASSPGQGERDTQYFGPGTRLTVL.

V and J are TRBV4-1 and TRBJ2-5; TRBD2 matches at 10 bases. V lost 4 bases and J lost 5; bases outside the gene matches: 7. The CDR3 is 15 amino acids. CDR1 and CDR2 (germline): MGHRA, YSYEKL. This chain's CDR3 is CASSRIAGGGETQYF. CDR3 DNA sequence: TGCGCCAGCAGCCGTATAGCGGGAGGCGGTGAGACCCAGTACTTC.

The chain is built from TRBV7-9 and TRBJ2-2; 12 bases line up with TRBD2. V dropped 6 bases and J dropped 7; count of bases not matched to a gene: 12. Germline values: CDR1 SEHNR, CDR2 FQNEAQ (reference sequence). The CDR3 is 17 amino acids. The CDR3 region is CASSPRLAGVRGGELFF. CDR3 sequence (DNA): TGTGCCAGCAGTCCGAGACTAGCGGGAGTTCGCGGCGGGGAGCTGTTTTTT.

The chain has TRBV11-2 and TRBJ2-7; TRBD1 aligns across 7 bases. CDR1 and CDR2 (germline): SGHAT, FQNNGV. The CDR3 has 13 residues. Losses at the gene ends were 5 bases for V and 4 bases for J; bases not matched to a gene: 5. DNA of the CDR3: TGTGCCAGCAGCCGGGACAGCAAATACGAGCAGTACTTC. This translates into CASSRDSKYEQYF.

This chain uses TRBV6-5 with TRBJ1-5; TRBD1 agrees at 8 bases. CDR3 size: 15 residues. Germline values: CDR1 MNHEY, CDR2 SVGAGI. V lost 6 bases and J lost 6; bases outside the gene matches: 10. The CDR3 region is CASSRGQGGFQPQHF. In DNA form, the CDR3 reads TGTGCCAGCAGCCGAGGACAGGGCGGATTTCAGCCCCAGCATTTT.

CDR3 sequence (DNA): TGCGCCAGCAGCAAGGGACAGCCTTCCTACAATGAGCAGTTCTTC. Translation: CASSKGQPSYNEQFF. The gene calls are TRBV5-1 and TRBJ2-1; 7 bases agree with TRBD1. CDR1 is SGHRS, CDR2 YFSETQ, per germline. The CDR3 is 15 residues long. The V and J ends lost 4 bases and 1 base, in that order; junction bases with no gene match: 5.

This clone was seen only once. V usage is TRBV2 and J usage is TRBJ1-4, with 8 bases matching TRBD1. This CDR3 spans 15 amino acids. The V gene end was trimmed by 6 bases and the J gene end by 4 bases; junction bases not matched to a gene: 7. Germline assignment: CDR1 SNHLY and CDR2 FYNNEI. CDR3 loop: CASRPTGGVNEKLFF. DNA for the CDR3: TGTGCCAGCAGACCCACAGGGGGAGTTAATGAAAAACTGTTTTTT.

The sample holds one count of this clone. CDR3 region: CASSLSGGKNGEQFF. The CDR3 DNA sequence: TGCGCCAGCAGCCTTAGCGGAGGGAAAAATGGTGAGCAGTTCTTC. The V gene is TRBV5-1, the J gene TRBJ2-1, with D possibly matching TRBD2 (6 bases). Per germline, CDR1 SGHRS and CDR2 YFSETQ. V lost 4 bases and J 9 bases, leaving 20 bases between the germline ends. The CDR3 is made up of 15 amino acids.

The rearrangement joins TRBV27 to TRBJ2-5, with 8 bases that match TRBD2. Germline lookup yields CDR1 MNHEY and CDR2 SMNVEV (reference sequence). CDR3 length: 15 residues. The junction had 5 bases not matched to a gene; V was cut back by 3 bases and J by 2 bases. DNA of the CDR3: TGTGCCAGCAGTTTGTCCAGCGGGAGACAAGAGACCCAGTACTTC. This translates into CASSLSSGRQETQYF.

This clone was seen once. The V gene is TRBV7-2, the J gene TRBJ1-4; 7 bases fit TRBD1. After removal of 5 bases from V and 5 bases from J, the junction contained 8 bases not matched to a gene. Per germline, CDR1 SGHTA and CDR2 FQGNSA. The CDR3 runs to 15 residues. CDR3 sequence: CASSTSGQKNEKLFF. The CDR3 bases are TGTGCCAGCAGCACCTCGGGACAGAAAAATGAAAAACTGTTTTTT.

The chain couples TRBV18 to TRBJ2-2; TRBD1 is a possible D gene (6 bases). There are 16 residues in the CDR3. V was clipped by 2 bases and J by 5 bases, with 15 bases between them. CDR1 is KGHSH, CDR2 LQKENI, per germline. CDR3 region: CASSPNTGTTTGELFF. In DNA, the CDR3 is TGTGCCAGCTCACCAAATACCGGGACAACTACCGGGGAGCTGTTTTTT.

The chain couples TRBV7-9 to TRBJ2-6, with D uncertain. Germline V gives CDR1 SEHNR, CDR2 FQNEAQ (reference sequence). Deletions cut 4 bases from V and 0 bases from J, with 19 bases between. The CDR3 length is 19 residues. CDR3 in amino acids: CASSSPVAGHSSGANVLTF. In nucleotides, the CDR3 is TGTGCCAGCAGCTCCCCCGTGGCAGGCCATAGCTCTGGGGCCAACGTCCTGACTTTC.

The chain joins TRBV9 to TRBJ2-5, with 8 bases aligning to TRBD1. V trimming: 0 bases; J trimming: 5 bases; junction bases outside the gene matches: 6. Germline V lookup: CDR1 SGDLS, CDR2 YYNGEE. CDR3 size: 15 residues. The CDR3 DNA is TGTGCCAGCAGCGTAGTTGACAGGGGCGGTGAGACCCAGTACTTC. Its protein is CASSVVDRGGETQYF.

The chain is built from TRBV9 and TRBJ2-3, with TRBD2 identical over 8 bases. J gave up 0 bases and V 5 bases, and 8 bases lay outside the gene matches. This CDR3 region has 16 residues. Germline lookup yields CDR1 SGDLS and CDR2 YYNGEE. The CDR3: CASSVFSGVSTDTQYF. CDR3 sequence (DNA): TGTGCCAGCAGTGTTTTTAGCGGGGTCAGCACAGATACGCAGTATTTT.

V is TRBV27 and J is TRBJ2-7, with TRBD2 identical over 8 bases. Unmatched junction bases numbered 8, after V lost 9 bases and J lost 4 bases. Germline lookup yields CDR1 MNHEY and CDR2 SMNVEV (reference sequence). The CDR3 is 13 residues long. The chain's CDR3 is CASQRAGAYEQYF. DNA of the CDR3: TGTGCCAGTCAGAGAGCGGGAGCATACGAGCAGTACTTC.

The V and J genes are TRBV11-2 and TRBJ2-5, with 8 bases fitting TRBD2. V lost 5 bases and J lost 14; bases outside the gene matches: 7. The CDR3 covers 11 residues. Per the germline V gene, CDR1 is SGHAT and CDR2 is FQNNGV. The CDR3 DNA follows: TGTGCCAGCAGCGAGAGCGGGAGTTCTTACTTC. Translation gives CASSESGSSYF. Variable domain in full (rest from reference TRBV11-2 and TRBJ2-5): EAGVAQSPRYKIIEKRQSVAFWCNPISGHATLYWYQQILGQGPKLLIQFQNNGVVDDSQLPKDRFSAERLKGVDSTLKIQPAKLEDSAVYLCASSESGSSYFGPGTRLLVL.

In this sample, this clone turned up a few times. J is TRBJ2-1 and V is TRBV6-1, with a possible D match to TRBD1 (6 bases). Germline CDR1 MNHNS, CDR2 SASEGT. Trimming took off 1 base at V and 8 bases at J, with 18 bases between the two ends. This CDR3 has 16 amino acids. CDR3 in DNA: TGTGCCAGCAGTGAAGAAGATGGGATGGGGGCGGATGAGCAGTTCTTC. The encoded protein is CASSEEDGMGADEQFF.

The rearrangement uses TRBV2 and TRBJ2-3; D gene unclear. CDR3 length equals 13 residues. Germline-derived CDR1 and CDR2 are SNHLY and FYNNEI. The V and J ends lost 10 bases and 0 bases respectively, with 11 bases between them. The CDR3 bases are TGTGCCATGTCTATTTATAGCACAGATACGCAGTATTTT. Amino acid sequence: CAMSIYSTDTQYF.

The chain joins TRBV9 to TRBJ1-1; D is perhaps TRBD1 (5 bases). In germline, CDR1 is SGDLS, CDR2 YYNGEE. CDR3 size: 13 residues. V dropped 0 bases and J dropped 3 bases, with 6 bases sitting between them. The CDR3 is CASSVARDTEAFF. DNA of the CDR3: TGTGCCAGCAGCGTAGCCAGGGACACTGAAGCTTTCTTT.

The rearrangement links TRBV9 to TRBJ2-1; D possibly corresponds to TRBD2 (6 bases). Germline CDR1 reads SGDLS; CDR2 reads YYNGEE. This CDR3 spans 16 amino acids. The V and J ends lost 3 bases and 5 bases respectively, with 18 bases between them. CDR3 residues: CASSEAASAGDNEQFF. The CDR3 nucleotides read TGTGCCAGCAGCGAAGCAGCTAGCGCAGGAGACAATGAGCAGTTCTTC.

The V call is TRBV6-6, the J call TRBJ2-1, with D perhaps matching TRBD2 (6 bases). The CDR3 covers 13 residues. Per germline, CDR1 MNHNY and CDR2 SVGAGI (reference sequence). V was trimmed by 9 bases and J by 7 bases, leaving 16 bases between them. This CDR3 is CASTYGTFNEQFF. As DNA, the CDR3 is TGTGCCAGTACATACGGGACTTTTAATGAGCAGTTCTTC.

The chain carries TRBV7-3 and TRBJ2-3; the D gene is possibly TRBD2 (6 bases). The CDR3 loop spans 15 amino acids. The germline CDR1 and CDR2 sequences are SGHTA and FQGTGA. The germline V and J ends were trimmed by 2 bases and 6 bases, with 15 bases remaining between them. The CDR3 DNA follows: TGTGCCAGCAGCTTACGGGTGGGAGGTGGGGATACGCAGTATTTT. It translates to CASSLRVGGGDTQYF.

V is TRBV5-1 and J is TRBJ2-3; 10 bases agree with TRBD2. The CDR3 extends over 14 amino acids. V shed 2 bases and J 6 bases; nucleotides not matched to a gene: 3. CDR1 is SGHRS and CDR2 is YFSETQ in the germline V gene. This CDR3 is CASSFPSGSDTQYF. The CDR3 nucleotides read TGCGCCAGCAGCTTTCCTAGCGGGAGTGATACGCAGTATTTT.

The chain recombines TRBV4-1 with TRBJ2-1, with TRBD2 matching 12 bases. Germline loops: CDR1 MGHRA, CDR2 YSYEKL. V was clipped by 1 base and J by 8 bases; unmatched bases: 9. This CDR3 region has 17 residues. The CDR3 sequence: CASSQGRLAGEGDEQFF. The CDR3 nucleotides read TGCGCCAGCAGCCAAGGTCGACTAGCGGGAGAAGGTGATGAGCAGTTCTTC.

This rearrangement joins TRBV19 to TRBJ1-5, with D tentatively TRBD1 (5 bases). Trimming cost V 5 bases and J 0 bases, with 11 bases left between them. This CDR3 comprises 15 residues. Germline lookup yields CDR1 LNHDA and CDR2 SQIVND (reference sequence). The CDR3 here is CASSGGTVSNQPQHF. Written as DNA, the CDR3 is TGTGCCAGTAGTGGCGGGACGGTTAGCAATCAGCCCCAGCATTTT.

This chain connects TRBV29-1 to TRBJ2-3, with TRBD2 identical over 7 bases. Losses at the gene ends were 4 bases for V and 0 bases for J; bases not matched to a gene: 7. The germline V gene encodes CDR1 SQVTM and CDR2 ANQGSEA. This CDR3 has 15 residues. The CDR3 sequence: CSVVEGGPSTDTQYF. The CDR3 bases are TGCAGCGTTGTAGAGGGAGGGCCCAGCACAGATACGCAGTATTTT.